Listed below are T cell receptor beta chains from one sample, sequenced in a study of T-cell reconstitution after alpha-beta-depleted transplantation in children. Via MiXCR, TCRdb re-called the PCR reads, giving one row per CDR3 protein. This sample has around 420,000 distinct CDR3 sequences, with 15% to 20% found just once. This material consisted of PBMCs, mostly from graft donor cells, taken 360 days after TCRalphabeta/CD19-depleted stem cell transplant. The source of these receptors is a boy younger than two who had a stem cell transplant for Wiskott-Aldrich syndrome, so the T cells may come from the graft donor. Each CDR3 is given with its conserved first and last residue. D genes are given only for firm matches. Clone sizes are given selectively: once, few, many, or a class where the clone is expanded.

abundance	v_gene	d_gene	j_gene	CDR3nt	CDR3aa
few	TRBV20-1	-	TRBJ2-7	TGCAGTGCTAGAGATCAAGGGCAGTCCTACGAGCAGTACTTC	CSARDQGQSYEQYF
-	TRBV5-6	TRBD2	TRBJ2-3	TGTGCCAGCAGCTTTCCGAGACTAGCGGGGGGAGGAACAGATACGCAGTATTTT	CASSFPRLAGGGTDTQYF
few	TRBV27	-	TRBJ2-1	TGTGCCAGCAGTTTAGGTCTGCGAAGGCCTTCCTACAATGAGCAGTTCTTC	CASSLGLRRPSYNEQFF
few	TRBV27	-	TRBJ2-2	TGTGCCAGCAGGAGACATGGGAAGGGCCTAGGCGGGGAGCTGTTTTTT	CASRRHGKGLGGELFF
-	TRBV11-2	-	TRBJ2-2	TGTGCCAGCAGCTTAGATTCCCCCTTTCGGCAGTACACCGGGGAGCTGTTTTTT	CASSLDSPFRQYTGELFF
many	TRBV5-1	-	TRBJ2-1	TGCGCCAGCAGCTTGGAGAGGACTGTGGGCAGTGAGCAGTTCTTC	CASSLERTVGSEQFF
-	TRBV5-1	-	TRBJ1-6	TGCGCCAGCACCCCAGCCCCAGGGGCAAATTCACCCCTCCACTTT	CASTPAPGANSPLHF
few	TRBV29-1	-	TRBJ1-2	TGCAGCGTTGAAGAAGTTTGGGTCAGGGTCCCTCCCCACTATGGCTACACCTTC	CSVEEVWVRVPPHYGYTF
-	TRBV28	-	TRBJ2-1	TGTGCCAGCAGTTTATGGAAGTGGTACAATGAGCAGTTCTTC	CASSLWKWYNEQFF
-	TRBV7-2	-	TRBJ2-5	TGTGCCAGCAGGCTATCAGGGCGCCAAGAGACCCAGTACTTC	CASRLSGRQETQYF
few	TRBV10-3	TRBD2	TRBJ2-7	TGTGCCATCAGTGACTCCCCGGGACTAACCTACGAGCAGTACTTC	CAISDSPGLTYEQYF
few	TRBV12-3/TRBV12-4	-	TRBJ1-3	TGTGCCAGCAACTGGGGCTCTGGAAACACCATATATTTT	CASNWGSGNTIYF
few	TRBV20-1	-	TRBJ2-4	TGCAGTGCTCCAACGGTCCCACTGGGGGACATTCAGTACTTC	CSAPTVPLGDIQYF
few	TRBV12-3/TRBV12-4	-	TRBJ2-2	TGTGCCAGCAGTTTAGCCGCAGGGCGAATTGACACCGGGGAGCTGTTTTTT	CASSLAAGRIDTGELFF
few	TRBV4-1	TRBD2	TRBJ2-3	TGCGCCAGCAGCCTACTAGCGGGGGGACCCCCTAGCACAGATACGCAGTATTTT	CASSLLAGGPPSTDTQYF
few	TRBV5-1	TRBD2	TRBJ2-1	TGCGCCAGCAGCTTGGTGGAGGGCGGGGGTGTCTACAATGAGCAGTTCTTC	CASSLVEGGGVYNEQFF
-	TRBV3-1	-	TRBJ2-1	TGTGCCAGCAGCCAAGATCCTGCGGGGTCTGAGCAGTTCTTC	CASSQDPAGSEQFF
-	TRBV18	-	TRBJ2-1	TGTGCCAGCTCACCACCGTCCTACAATGAGCAGTTCTTC	CASSPPSYNEQFF
few	TRBV4-1	-	TRBJ2-1	TGCGCCAGCAGCCAAGAGTCCTTACCCTCCTACAATGAGCAGTTCTTC	CASSQESLPSYNEQFF
few	TRBV10-3	-	TRBJ2-1	TGTGCCATCAGTCGGGACAACAATGAGCAGTTCTTC	CAISRDNNEQFF
many	TRBV3-1	-	TRBJ2-1	TGTGCCAGCAGCCAAGTCCCCAATGAGCAGTTCTTC	CASSQVPNEQFF
-	TRBV6-5	TRBD2	TRBJ2-2	TGTGCCAGCAGCTTGACTAGCGGGAGGATGGCATCTGGGGAGCTGTTTTTT	CASSLTSGRMASGELFF
-	TRBV6-1	TRBD1	TRBJ1-2	TGTGCCAGTTTCTGCCGGGACAGGGAATCTGGCTACACCTTC	CASFCRDRESGYTF
few	TRBV5-6	-	TRBJ1-1	TGTGCCAGCAGCTTATTTGTAGGAACTGAAGCTTTCTTT	CASSLFVGTEAFF
-	TRBV27	-	TRBJ2-6	TGTGCCAGCAGTTTACCCAACCCTTATTGCTCTGGGGCCAACGTCCTGACTTTC	CASSLPNPYCSGANVLTF
once	TRBV20-1	TRBD2	TRBJ2-5	TGCAGTGCTACCGGACTAGCGGGAGGCCCAGGGGGGACCCAGTACTTC	CSATGLAGGPGGTQYF
many	TRBV5-1	TRBD1	TRBJ1-1	TGCGCCAGCAGCTCGGGACAGGCGAACACTGAAGCTTTCTTT	CASSSGQANTEAFF
few	TRBV6-2/TRBV6-3	-	TRBJ2-3	TGTGCCAGCAGCCCCCTAGGATATACGCAGTATTTT	CASSPLGYTQYF
many	TRBV6-1	-	TRBJ2-7	TGTGCCAGCAGTTGGCGCTACGAGCAGTACTTC	CASSWRYEQYF
-	TRBV11-3	-	TRBJ2-5	TGTGCCAGCAGCCCCGGACCTCACCAAGAGACCCAGTACTTC	CASSPGPHQETQYF
few	TRBV2	TRBD2	TRBJ2-3	TGTGCCAGCAATCGGCTCGGGCTAGCGGGGGCCATAAAGGGAGATACGCAGTATTTT	CASNRLGLAGAIKGDTQYF
-	TRBV13	-	TRBJ2-1	TGTGCCAGCAGCTTAGTTACTCACAATGAGCAGTTCTTC	CASSLVTHNEQFF
few	TRBV5-1	-	TRBJ2-1	TGCGCCAGCAACCCAATAGCGGTTGGAATGGGGAATGAGCAGTTCTTC	CASNPIAVGMGNEQFF
-	TRBV20-1	TRBD1	TRBJ1-4	TGCAGTGCTAGAGATTGGAAACGACAGGGCTCGGGTGAAAAACTGTTTTTT	CSARDWKRQGSGEKLFF
-	TRBV29-1	-	TRBJ2-1	TGCAGCGTCTTTAGGACCCACGGTGAGCAGTTCTTC	CSVFRTHGEQFF
-	TRBV29-1	-	TRBJ2-5	TGCAGCATAAGTCCTTCGGAAGAGACCCAGTACTTC	CSISPSEETQYF
-	TRBV29-1	TRBD1	TRBJ1-1	TGCAGCGTCGGTATGGGACAGGGCGCAACTGAAGCTTTCTTT	CSVGMGQGATEAFF
-	TRBV10-3	TRBD1	TRBJ2-7	TGTGCCATCAGTGCGTCGGACAGGGCCTACGAGCAGTACTTC	CAISASDRAYEQYF
-	TRBV2	-	TRBJ2-7	TGTGCCAGCAACCCCCGGGACATCCCCAACTACGAGCAGTACTTC	CASNPRDIPNYEQYF
few	TRBV5-1	-	TRBJ2-7	TGCGCCAGCAGCTTGGATTCGGCAGGGTCCTTGGAGCAGTACTTC	CASSLDSAGSLEQYF
-	TRBV5-1	-	TRBJ2-5	TGCGCCAGCAGCTTAGGAGTGAAAGAGACCCAGTACTTC	CASSLGVKETQYF
few	TRBV23-1	-	TRBJ1-1	TGCGCCAGCCCCACCTATGAACGGACTGAAGCTTTCTTT	CASPTYERTEAFF
few	TRBV6-5	TRBD1	TRBJ2-1	TGTGCCAGCAGTTTGGACAGGGCAACCTACAATGAGCAGTTCTTC	CASSLDRATYNEQFF
-	TRBV20-1	TRBD2	TRBJ2-5	TGCAGTGCGGGGACTAGAGGGGAGACCCAGTACTTC	CSAGTRGETQYF
many	TRBV7-9	TRBD2	TRBJ2-3	TGTGCCAGCAGCTTGATAGCGGGAGGGACAGATACGCAGTATTTT	CASSLIAGGTDTQYF
-	TRBV29-1	-	TRBJ2-1	TGCAGCGTTGAACCTGGCGGGCGGGTCAATGAGCAGTTCTTC	CSVEPGGRVNEQFF
-	TRBV10-3	-	TRBJ2-6	TGTGCCATCAGTGAGTCGCAGGGCTCTGGGGCCAACGTCCTGACTTTC	CAISESQGSGANVLTF
few	TRBV20-1	-	TRBJ2-7	TGCAGTGCTAGTGCGCGTAGCTCCTACGAGCAGTACTTC	CSASARSSYEQYF
-	TRBV2	-	TRBJ1-6	TGTGCCAGCAGTGAAACGCCAGGGCCGGCGTTACCCCTCCACTTT	CASSETPGPALPLHF
-	TRBV5-1	-	TRBJ2-1	TGCGCCAGCAGTTTGGAGGGGCAGGTAAACAATGAGCAGTTCTTC	CASSLEGQVNNEQFF
many	TRBV12-5	-	TRBJ2-3	TGTGCTAGTGGGACACAGGGCACAGATACGCAGTATTTT	CASGTQGTDTQYF
-	TRBV12-3/TRBV12-4	-	TRBJ2-7	TGTGCCAGCAGTCTTCAGGCGGTTGTCGAGCAGTACTTC	CASSLQAVVEQYF
few	TRBV3-1	-	TRBJ2-1	TGTGCCAGCAGCCACATCTACTCGTGGCAGCAGTTCTTC	CASSHIYSWQQFF
few	TRBV12-3/TRBV12-4	-	TRBJ2-1	TGTGCCAGCACCGATGTATTTTATGAGCAGTTCTTC	CASTDVFYEQFF
-	TRBV6-1	TRBD2	TRBJ2-1	TGTGCCAGCAGCCCGACTAGCGGGGGAAGTGAGCAGTTCTTC	CASSPTSGGSEQFF
many	TRBV3-1	-	TRBJ2-1	TGTGCCAGCACCTGGGCGCTAGGCGATGAGCAGTTCTTC	CASTWALGDEQFF
-	TRBV5-1	TRBD2	TRBJ2-2	TGCGCCAGCAGCCGTAAGCGGGAGGGCCCCGGGGAGCTGTTTTTT	CASSRKREGPGELFF
few	TRBV9	TRBD2	TRBJ2-4	TGTGCCAGCAGCGTACCGGGACTAGTGGGAAACATTCAGTACTTC	CASSVPGLVGNIQYF
-	TRBV28	TRBD1	TRBJ2-3	TGTGCCAGCAGTTTCAGGGGGAACCCACGACCTAGCACAGATACGCAGTATTTT	CASSFRGNPRPSTDTQYF
-	TRBV7-2	-	TRBJ2-1	TGTGCCAGCAGCTTAATAAGGACCAATGAGCAGTTCTTC	CASSLIRTNEQFF